These T cell receptor beta chains were read from a single sample in a study of T cells in Graves' hyperthyroidism and ophthalmopathy. One entry per CDR3 protein, called by TCRdb with MiXCR from the multiplex PCR reads. The table records some 600,000 distinct CDR3 sequences, around 13% of them present only once. Sequencing was done on a sample of blood. All receptors come from a woman aged 25 to 39 with Graves' hyperthyroidism that later progressed to Graves' ophthalmopathy. CDR3s include the opening cysteine and the closing phenylalanine or tryptophan. The D gene is left open where the match is weak. The size field is filled for only some rows; it gives once, few, many or a size class.

.	TRBV5-8	many	TRBJ1-2	14	TGTGCCAGCAGCTTTGGATTCTCTAACTATGGCTACACCTTC	CASSFGFSNYGYTF
TRBD2	TRBV19	.	TRBJ2-1	16	TGTGCCAGTAGTAGGACTAGCGGGCCGTCCTACAATGAGCAGTTCTTC	CASSRTSGPSYNEQFF
.	TRBV11-2	many	TRBJ2-7	12	TGTGCCAGCAGCTTAGTCCCCTACGAGCAGTACTTC	CASSLVPYEQYF
TRBD1	TRBV5-1	.	TRBJ2-3	17	TGCGCCAGCAGCTTGAGACAGGGGGGAGGTAGCACAGATACGCAGTATTTT	CASSLRQGGGSTDTQYF
TRBD1	TRBV29-1	many	TRBJ2-3	15	TGCAGCGTTGAAAAGGGGGCGCAAGGCCCAGATACGCAGTATTTT	CSVEKGAQGPDTQYF
TRBD1	TRBV12-3/TRBV12-4	many	TRBJ2-5	14	TGTGCCAGCAGCCGGGACAGGGAGGGGGAGACCCAGTACTTC	CASSRDREGETQYF
.	TRBV19	many	TRBJ1-5	16	TGTGCCAGTAGTAAACAGGGTTCGGGTAGCAATCAGCCCCAGCATTTT	CASSKQGSGSNQPQHF
TRBD2	TRBV4-1	.	TRBJ2-7	15	TGCGCCAGCAGCCAAGAGGGGACTAGTCCCTACGAGCAGTACTTC	CASSQEGTSPYEQYF
.	TRBV7-2	many	TRBJ2-7	12	TGTGCCAGCAGCCCCGACCGGGGCCAGCAGTACTTC	CASSPDRGQQYF
TRBD1	TRBV12-3/TRBV12-4	many	TRBJ1-1	14	TGTGCCAGCAGGTGGACAGGGCTCGGGACTGAAGCTTTCTTT	CASRWTGLGTEAFF
.	TRBV7-9	few	TRBJ1-3	15	TGTGCCAGCACCCGGACGGGATTAGCTGGAAACACCATATATTTT	CASTRTGLAGNTIYF
TRBD1	TRBV20-1	many	TRBJ1-6	14	TGCAGTGCAAAGACAGGGCCAAAGAATTCACCCCTCCACTTT	CSAKTGPKNSPLHF
.	TRBV7-2	many	TRBJ1-5	16	TGTGCCAGCAGCGGGCGAGGGGGGCCTGGCAATCAGCCCCAGCATTTT	CASSGRGGPGNQPQHF
.	TRBV19	.	TRBJ1-6	16	TGTGCCAGTAGCGCTCCCCTCGGACAGACTAATTCACCCCTCCACTTT	CASSAPLGQTNSPLHF
.	TRBV11-2	many	TRBJ2-3	11	TGTGCCAGCAGCTTAGGTTCTACGCAGTATTTT	CASSLGSTQYF
.	TRBV10-2	few	TRBJ2-7	15	TGCGCCACCCCCACCCCGGACAGAACGTCCTACGAGCAGTACTTC	CATPTPDRTSYEQYF
TRBD1	TRBV5-1	.	TRBJ1-2	15	TGCGCCAGCAGCTCTACCGGGACAGGGAGCTATGGCTACACCTTC	CASSSTGTGSYGYTF
.	TRBV28	few	TRBJ2-5	13	TGTGCCAGCACGTGGTCAATCCAAGAGACCCAGCACTTC	CASTWSIQETQHF
TRBD1	TRBV9	.	TRBJ1-1	16	TGTGCCAGCAGCACCCGGATGAGGGACAGGAACACTGAAGCTTTCTTT	CASSTRMRDRNTEAFF
TRBD2	TRBV3-1	many	TRBJ2-7	15	TGTGCCAGCAGCCAAGCAGGCGGGAGAGGTTACGAGCAGTACTTC	CASSQAGGRGYEQYF
.	TRBV27	many	TRBJ1-2	14	TGTGCCAGCCCCTCACTCGCGGGAGTCTATGGCTACACCTTC	CASPSLAGVYGYTF
.	TRBV7-9	.	TRBJ1-2	13	TGTGCCAGCACCCCCGAGGGGGGTTATGGCTACACCTTC	CASTPEGGYGYTF
.	TRBV6-2/TRBV6-3	few	TRBJ1-5	12	TGTGCCAGCACCGGGGAAGGTCAGCCCCAGCATTTT	CASTGEGQPQHF
.	TRBV20-1	.	TRBJ1-5	14	TGCAGTGCTAGAGGCAGGACCGACAATCAGCCCCAGCATTTT	CSARGRTDNQPQHF
.	TRBV4-1	many	TRBJ2-1	16	TGCGCCAGCAGCCCGTACAGCAGAGTAGGGGACAATGAGCAGTTCTTC	CASSPYSRVGDNEQFF
.	TRBV28	many	TRBJ1-1	14	TGTGCCAGCACCAGCGGGGGACTGAACACTGAAGCTTTCTTT	CASTSGGLNTEAFF
.	TRBV6-1	many	TRBJ2-4	17	TGTGCCAGCAGCTTCCCAGGACAGTCCGTCGGCAAAAACATTCAGTACTTC	CASSFPGQSVGKNIQYF
TRBD1	TRBV11-2	once	TRBJ2-3	16	TGTGCCAGCAGCTTATACTGGGACAGGGACACAGATACGCAGTATTTT	CASSLYWDRDTDTQYF
.	TRBV27	many	TRBJ1-2	16	TGTGCCAGCAGTTTTTCCCCGACAGGACCTAACTATGGCTACACCTTC	CASSFSPTGPNYGYTF